This T cell receptor beta chain was sequenced during a study of cytomegalovirus exposure and HLA in healthy donors. The wider study: An early data release held 79 million or so unique TCRs from HLA-typed donors. Study-wide findings and caveats: The study put 150 to 200 TCR beta chains on its list as cytomegalovirus-associated.

Concerning this clone itself: Its antigen is currently unknown.

PCR was performed using 60 Vbeta and 13 Jbeta primers. Profiling relied on immunoSEQ multiplex PCR, and the TCRdb table lists in-frame clones only, not all of them. This table holds about 98,000 clones, more than 60% found once. Germline-derived CDR1 and CDR2 are MDHEN and SYDVKM. Deletions cut 7 bases from V and 2 bases from J, with 9 bases between. This CDR3 has 12 residues. Sequencing was carried out using PBMCs. V is TRBV28 and J is TRBJ2-7; a weak D match, TRBD2 (5 bases). The TCR comes from a man between 18 and 29 years old in good health and CMV-seropositive. The CDR3 protein is CASKETTYEQYF. CDR3 coding DNA: TGTGCCAGCAAGGAGACTACCTACGAGCAGTACTTC.